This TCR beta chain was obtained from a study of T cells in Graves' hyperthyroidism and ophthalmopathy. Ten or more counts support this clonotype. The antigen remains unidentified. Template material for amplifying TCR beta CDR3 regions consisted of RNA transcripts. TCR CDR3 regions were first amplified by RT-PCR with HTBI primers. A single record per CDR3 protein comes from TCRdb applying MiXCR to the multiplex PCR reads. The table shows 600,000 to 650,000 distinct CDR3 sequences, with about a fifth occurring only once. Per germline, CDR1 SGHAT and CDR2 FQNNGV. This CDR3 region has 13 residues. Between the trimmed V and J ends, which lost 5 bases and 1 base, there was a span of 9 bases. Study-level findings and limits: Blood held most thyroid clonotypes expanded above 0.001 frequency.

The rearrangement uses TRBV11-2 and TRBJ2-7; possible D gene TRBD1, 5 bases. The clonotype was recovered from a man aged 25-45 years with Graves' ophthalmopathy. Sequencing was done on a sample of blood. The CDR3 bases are TGTGCCAGCAGCCCAGGGATTTCCTACGAGCAGTACTTC. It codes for CASSPGISYEQYF.